This is a list of T cell receptor beta chains from one sample in a study of blood T cell repertoires in COVID-19. This table comes from immunoSEQ multiplex PCR, and its TCRdb copy is limited to in-frame clones, with some not included. The repertoire holds 46,000 or so clones, with about 88% as singletons. Sequenced material: peripheral blood. These receptors came from a man aged 65 to 85 with active COVID-19. CDR3s include the opening cysteine and the closing phenylalanine or tryptophan. D genes are given only for firm matches. A row's size may be missing; if present it is once, few, many or a size class.

j_call: TRBJ2-1
v_call: TRBV7-3
clone_size: -
d_call: TRBD2
cdr3_nt: TGTGCCAGCAGCTTAGGTAGCGGGAGTGGGTCCTACAATGAGCAGTTCTTC
cdr3_aa: CASSLGSGSGSYNEQFF

j_call: TRBJ2-2
v_call: TRBV11-2
clone_size: -
d_call: TRBD2
cdr3_nt: TGTGCCAGCAGCCTACTAGCGGGGGTTAACACCGGGGAGCTGTTTTTT
cdr3_aa: CASSLLAGVNTGELFF

j_call: TRBJ1-4
v_call: TRBV29-1
clone_size: -
d_call: -
cdr3_nt: TGCAGCGGAGGAGGAACTAATGAAAAACTGTTTTTT
cdr3_aa: CSGGGTNEKLFF

j_call: TRBJ2-3
v_call: TRBV18
clone_size: -
d_call: TRBD2
cdr3_nt: TGTGCCAGCTCACCACCGGGCGGGAGGGCCACAGATACGCAGTATTTT
cdr3_aa: CASSPPGGRATDTQYF

j_call: TRBJ1-1
v_call: TRBV18
clone_size: -
d_call: -
cdr3_nt: TGTGCCAGCTCACCACGTGGGACAAAGAACACTGAAGCTTTCTTT
cdr3_aa: CASSPRGTKNTEAFF

j_call: TRBJ2-1
v_call: TRBV5-1
clone_size: -
d_call: -
cdr3_nt: TGCGCCAGCAGCTTAATTAGCGCCGTAACCTACAATGAGCAGTTCTTC
cdr3_aa: CASSLISAVTYNEQFF

j_call: TRBJ2-5
v_call: TRBV9
clone_size: -
d_call: -
cdr3_nt: TGTGCCAGCAGCCCCCCCGGACTACAAGAGACCCAGTACTTC
cdr3_aa: CASSPPGLQETQYF

j_call: TRBJ2-7
v_call: TRBV11-2
clone_size: once
d_call: TRBD1
cdr3_nt: TGTGCCAGCAGCTCCGGACAGGGAACCTACGAGCAGTACTTC
cdr3_aa: CASSSGQGTYEQYF

j_call: TRBJ1-3
v_call: TRBV5-6
clone_size: -
d_call: -
cdr3_nt: TGTGCCAGCAGCTTTGGAGGAGCGGGGTTAAGCGGAAACACCATATATTTT
cdr3_aa: CASSFGGAGLSGNTIYF

j_call: TRBJ2-1
v_call: TRBV7-2
clone_size: -
d_call: TRBD2
cdr3_nt: TGTGCCAGCAGCTTAGAACTAGCGGACAATGAGCAGTTCTTC
cdr3_aa: CASSLELADNEQFF

j_call: TRBJ2-7
v_call: TRBV6-1
clone_size: -
d_call: -
cdr3_nt: TGTGCCAGCAGTGAAGAGGCTTACAGCTCCTACGAGCAGTACTTC
cdr3_aa: CASSEEAYSSYEQYF

j_call: TRBJ2-2
v_call: TRBV11-2
clone_size: -
d_call: TRBD2
cdr3_nt: TGTGCCAGCAGCTTAAGACTAGCGGGAGCTCGGGGCGGGGAGCTGTTTTTT
cdr3_aa: CASSLRLAGARGGELFF